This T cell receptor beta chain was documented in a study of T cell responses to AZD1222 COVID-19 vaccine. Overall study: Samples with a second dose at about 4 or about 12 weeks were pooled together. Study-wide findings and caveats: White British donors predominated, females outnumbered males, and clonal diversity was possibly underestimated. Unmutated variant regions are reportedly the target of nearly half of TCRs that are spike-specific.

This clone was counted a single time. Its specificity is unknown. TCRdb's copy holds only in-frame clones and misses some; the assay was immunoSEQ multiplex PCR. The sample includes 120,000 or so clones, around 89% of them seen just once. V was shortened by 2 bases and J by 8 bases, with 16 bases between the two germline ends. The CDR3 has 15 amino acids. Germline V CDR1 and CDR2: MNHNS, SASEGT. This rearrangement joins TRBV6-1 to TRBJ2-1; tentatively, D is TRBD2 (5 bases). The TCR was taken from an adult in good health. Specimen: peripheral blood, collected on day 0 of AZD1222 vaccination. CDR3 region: CASSESRRFIYEQFF. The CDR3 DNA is TGTGCCAGCAGTGAATCCCGGAGGTTCATCTATGAGCAGTTCTTC.